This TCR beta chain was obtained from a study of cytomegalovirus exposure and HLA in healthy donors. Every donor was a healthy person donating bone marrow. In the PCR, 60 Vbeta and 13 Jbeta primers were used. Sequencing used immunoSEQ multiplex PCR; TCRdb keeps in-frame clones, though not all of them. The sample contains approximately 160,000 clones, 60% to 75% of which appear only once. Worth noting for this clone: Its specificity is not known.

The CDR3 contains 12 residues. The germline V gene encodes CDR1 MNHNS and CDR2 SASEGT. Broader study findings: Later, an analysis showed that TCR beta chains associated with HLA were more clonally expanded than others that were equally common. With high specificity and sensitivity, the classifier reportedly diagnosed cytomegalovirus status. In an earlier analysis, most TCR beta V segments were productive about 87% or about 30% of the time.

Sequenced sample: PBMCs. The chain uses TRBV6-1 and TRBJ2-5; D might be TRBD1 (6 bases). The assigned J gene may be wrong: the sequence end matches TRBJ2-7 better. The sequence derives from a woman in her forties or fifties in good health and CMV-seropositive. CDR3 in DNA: TGTGCCAGCAGCCCACAGGGCTACGAGCAGTACTTC. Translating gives CASSPQGYEQYF.